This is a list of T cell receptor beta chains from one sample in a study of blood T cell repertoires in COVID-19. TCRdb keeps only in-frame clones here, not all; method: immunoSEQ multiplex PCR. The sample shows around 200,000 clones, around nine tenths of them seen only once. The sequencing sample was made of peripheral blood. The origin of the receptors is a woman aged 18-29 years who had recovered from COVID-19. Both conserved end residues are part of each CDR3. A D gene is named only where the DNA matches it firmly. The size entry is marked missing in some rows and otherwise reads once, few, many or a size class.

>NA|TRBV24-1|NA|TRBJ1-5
CATSGSRLNQPQHF
TGTGCCACCAGTGGCTCTCGACTAAATCAGCCCCAGCATTTT
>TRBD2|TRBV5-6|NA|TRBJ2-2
CASNLLAGGGTGELFF
TGTGCCAGCAACCTCCTAGCGGGAGGCGGCACCGGGGAGCTGTTTTTT
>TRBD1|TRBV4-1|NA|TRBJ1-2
CASSQGISRGDGYTF
TGCGCCAGCAGCCAAGGGATAAGCAGGGGGGATGGCTACACCTTC
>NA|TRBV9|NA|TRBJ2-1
CASSVGGERAASSYNEQFF
TGTGCCAGCAGCGTAGGAGGGGAGCGGGCGGCCTCCTCCTACAATGAGCAGTTCTTC
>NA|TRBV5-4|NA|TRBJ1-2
CASSLDGSNYGYTF
TGTGCCAGCAGCTTGGACGGTTCTAACTATGGCTACACCTTC
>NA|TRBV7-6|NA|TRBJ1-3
CASSLFGGDSGNTIYF
TGTGCCAGCAGCTTATTTGGCGGAGACTCTGGAAACACCATATATTTT
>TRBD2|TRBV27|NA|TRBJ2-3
CASGWEGGYTDTQYF
TGTGCCAGCGGCTGGGAGGGAGGGTATACAGATACGCAGTATTTT
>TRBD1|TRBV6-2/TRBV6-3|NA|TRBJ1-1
CASSSRTGAKGANTEAFF
TGTGCCAGCAGCTCGAGGACAGGGGCAAAGGGAGCAAACACTGAAGCTTTCTTT
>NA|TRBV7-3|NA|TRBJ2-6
CASSLGLFSGANVLTF
TGTGCCAGCAGCTTAGGCCTGTTCTCTGGGGCCAACGTCCTGACTTTC
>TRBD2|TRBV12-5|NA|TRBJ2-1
CASGPGTSGKYEQFF
TGTGCTAGTGGTCCCGGGACTAGCGGGAAGTATGAGCAGTTCTTC
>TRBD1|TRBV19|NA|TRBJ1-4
CASGGQGALSGEKLFF
TGTGCCAGTGGGGGACAGGGGGCGTTGTCCGGTGAAAAACTGTTTTTT
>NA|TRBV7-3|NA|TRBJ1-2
CASSSDSVYGYTF
TGTGCCAGCAGCTCGGACTCTGTCTATGGCTACACCTTC
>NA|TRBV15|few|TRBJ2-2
CATSGRQESGELFF
TGTGCCACCAGCGGCAGACAGGAGTCCGGGGAGCTGTTTTTT
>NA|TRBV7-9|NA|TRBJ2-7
CASSLAGYSYEQYF
TGTGCCAGCAGCTTAGCCGGGTACTCCTACGAGCAGTACTTC
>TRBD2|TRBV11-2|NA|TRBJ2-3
CASSLLGLSIDRRTDTQYF
TGTGCCAGCAGCTTACTGGGACTATCAATAGATAGGCGCACAGATACGCAGTATTTT
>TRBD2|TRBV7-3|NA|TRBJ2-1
CASSLNPGTSLYNEQFF
TGTGCCAGCAGCTTAAATCCAGGGACTAGCCTATACAATGAGCAGTTCTTC
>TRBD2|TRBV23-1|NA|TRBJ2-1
CASSQKSSGTEQFF
TGCGCCAGCAGTCAAAAATCTAGCGGGACTGAGCAGTTCTTC
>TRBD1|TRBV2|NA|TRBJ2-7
CASTGQGVNYEQYF
TGTGCCAGCACGGGACAGGGGGTGAACTACGAGCAGTACTTC
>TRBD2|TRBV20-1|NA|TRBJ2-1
CSAGGGGAPYNEQFF
TGCAGTGCTGGTGGCGGGGGGGCCCCCTACAATGAGCAGTTCTTC
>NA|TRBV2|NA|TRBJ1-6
CASSDSGANSPLHF
TGTGCCAGCAGTGATTCTGGGGCCAATTCACCCCTCCACTTT
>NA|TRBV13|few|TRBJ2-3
CASSLASSDTQYF
TGTGCCAGCAGCTTAGCCTCTTCAGATACGCAGTATTTT
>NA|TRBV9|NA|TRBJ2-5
CASSPRRGPGETQYF
TGTGCCAGCAGCCCTAGGCGAGGGCCGGGAGAGACCCAGTACTTC
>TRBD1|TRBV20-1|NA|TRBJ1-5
CSASSPTGVAFQPQHF
TGCAGTGCTAGTTCGCCAACAGGGGTAGCCTTTCAGCCCCAGCATTTT
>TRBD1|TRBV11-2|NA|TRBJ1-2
CASSSGGGNYGYTF
TGTGCCAGCAGCTCAGGGGGTGGTAACTATGGCTACACCTTC
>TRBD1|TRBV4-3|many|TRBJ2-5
CASSQETGGEETQYF
TGCGCCAGCAGCCAAGAAACAGGGGGTGAAGAGACCCAGTACTTC
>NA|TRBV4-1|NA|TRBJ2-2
CASSQEDIGTGELFF
TGCGCCAGCAGCCAAGAGGACATCGGCACCGGGGAGCTGTTTTTT
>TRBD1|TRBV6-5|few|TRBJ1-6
CASRSQGADSPLHF
TGTGCCAGCAGGTCACAGGGGGCGGATTCACCCCTCCACTTT
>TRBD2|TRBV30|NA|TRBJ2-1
CAWSPLLAGGWDEQFF
TGTGCCTGGAGTCCCCTACTAGCGGGAGGGTGGGATGAGCAGTTCTTC